This TCR beta chain was captured by sequencing in a study of CD8 T cells in Susac syndrome. RNA in amounts of roughly 0.5 to 1 ug was reverse transcribed with random hexamers. The immunoSEQ assay covered 54 Vbeta and 13 Jbeta segments for CDR3. Each CDR3 protein is one row after TCRdb ran MiXCR on the immunoSEQ multiplex PCR reads. The table lists under 90,000 distinct CDR3 sequences, 95% of them singletons. The CDR3 consists of 11 residues. V was shortened by 4 bases and J by 3 bases, with 7 bases between the two germline ends. Germline CDR1 SQVTM, CDR2 ANQGSEA. The genes are TRBV29-1 and TRBJ2-7; unclear D gene. The source of this sequence is a human donor with Susac syndrome. Material: CD8+ T cells from PBMCs. CDR3 DNA sequence: TGCAGCGTTGGGGATGTCTACGAGCAGTACTTC. Translating gives CSVGDVYEQYF.